This T cell receptor (beta chain) was recorded in a study of blood T cells in healthy people across ages. A second PCR, run for about 6 to 11 cycles, used a sample-barcoded 5' primer plus a J-beta primer mix. TCRdb re-called the 5' RACE reads through MiXCR, storing one row per CDR3 protein. There are about 570,000 distinct CDR3 sequences in the sample; about 25% occur only once, and over 3.5% lies in the top ten. This clonotype has more than one count but fewer than ten. Total RNA amounts of at least 5 micrograms were extracted per sample. Per germline, CDR1 KGHDR and CDR2 SFDVKD. The CDR3 is 16 residues long. V was pared by 0 bases and J by 0 bases, with 10 bases between. These sequences were also reported in another study, on T cells of mothers and their children.

The TCR comes from a boy aged 2-9 years in good health. The chain carries TRBV24-1 and TRBJ1-1; D uncertain. Sequenced: blood. This CDR3 is CATSDLRGLMNTEAFF. The CDR3, as DNA: TGTGCCACCAGTGATTTGCGTGGACTCATGAACACTGAAGCTTTCTTT.